The entry below describes one T cell receptor beta chain. Sequencing was performed with immunoSEQ multiplex PCR; in TCRdb, only in-frame clones are kept and a portion is missing. The sample yields around 2,000,000 clones, more than 85% seen once. The entry originates in a study of shared clonotypes between healthy human individuals. The CDR3 is made up of 15 amino acids. From germline, CDR1 is SEHNR and CDR2 FQNEAQ (reference sequence). The J segment lost 0 bases and the V segment lost 6 bases, leaving 3 bases of the junction unmatched. Naive CD8 cells were CD45RO-negative, positively selected for CCR7, excluding terminally differentiated effector memory CD45RA+ cells.

Sequenced material: naive CD8+ T cells from PBMCs. This rearrangement joins TRBV7-9 to TRBJ1-3, with 9 nucleotides matching TRBD1. This TCR was sampled from a man between 18 and 35 years old in good health. Some clones in this sample may be carry-over from other donors' samples. Here the CDR3 DNA reads TGTGCCAGCAGGGGGGACAGGGACTCTGGAAACACCATATATTTT. It translates to CASRGDRDSGNTIYF.